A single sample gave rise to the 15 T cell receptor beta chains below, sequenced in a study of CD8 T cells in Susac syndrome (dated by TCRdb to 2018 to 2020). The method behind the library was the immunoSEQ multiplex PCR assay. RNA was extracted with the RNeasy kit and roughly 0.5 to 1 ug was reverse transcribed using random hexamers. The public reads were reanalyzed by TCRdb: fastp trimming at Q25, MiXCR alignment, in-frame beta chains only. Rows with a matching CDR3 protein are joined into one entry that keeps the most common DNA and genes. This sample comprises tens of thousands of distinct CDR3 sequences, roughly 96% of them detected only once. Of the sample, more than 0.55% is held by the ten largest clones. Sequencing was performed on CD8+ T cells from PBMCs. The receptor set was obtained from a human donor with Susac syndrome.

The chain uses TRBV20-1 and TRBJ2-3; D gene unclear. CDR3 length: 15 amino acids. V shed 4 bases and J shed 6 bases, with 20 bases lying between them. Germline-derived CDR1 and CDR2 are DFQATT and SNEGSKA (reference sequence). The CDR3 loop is CSAKPGPRTDDTQYF. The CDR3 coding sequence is TGCAGTGCTAAGCCGGGCCCTAGAACCGACGATACGCAGTATTTT.

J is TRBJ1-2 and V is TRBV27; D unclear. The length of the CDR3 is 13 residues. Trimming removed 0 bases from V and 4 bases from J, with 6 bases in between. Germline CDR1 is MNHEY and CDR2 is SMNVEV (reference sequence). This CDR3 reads CASSLSGFYGYTF. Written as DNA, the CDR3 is TGTGCCAGCAGTTTATCGGGATTCTATGGCTACACCTTC.

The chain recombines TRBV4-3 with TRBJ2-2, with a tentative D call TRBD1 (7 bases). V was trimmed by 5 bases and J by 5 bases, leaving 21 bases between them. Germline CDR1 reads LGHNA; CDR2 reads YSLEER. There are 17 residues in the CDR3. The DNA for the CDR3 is TGCGCCAGCAGCACACGCTGGAGGGGGCTGGGGACCGGGGAGCTGTTTTTT. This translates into CASSTRWRGLGTGELFF.

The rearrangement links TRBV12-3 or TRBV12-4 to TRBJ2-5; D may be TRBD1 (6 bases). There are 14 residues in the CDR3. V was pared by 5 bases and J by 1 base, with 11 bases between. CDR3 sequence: CASSPTGSQETQYF. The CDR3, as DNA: TGTGCCAGCAGTCCGACAGGTTCCCAAGAGACCCAGTACTTC.

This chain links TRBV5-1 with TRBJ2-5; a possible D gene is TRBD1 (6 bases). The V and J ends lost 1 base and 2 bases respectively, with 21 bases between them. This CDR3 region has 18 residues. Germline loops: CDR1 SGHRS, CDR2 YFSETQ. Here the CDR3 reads CASSLRPLVPGQQETQYF. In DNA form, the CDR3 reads TGCGCCAGCAGCTTGAGGCCTTTGGTGCCAGGACAGCAAGAGACCCAGTACTTC.

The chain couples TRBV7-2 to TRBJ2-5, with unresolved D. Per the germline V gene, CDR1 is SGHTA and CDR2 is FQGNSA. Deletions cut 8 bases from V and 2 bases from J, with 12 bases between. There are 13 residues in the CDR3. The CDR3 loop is CASALTDQETQYF. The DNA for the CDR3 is TGTGCCAGCGCCCTGACTGATCAAGAGACCCAGTACTTC. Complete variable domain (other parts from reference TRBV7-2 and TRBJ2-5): GAGVSQSPSNKVTEKGKDVELRCDPISGHTALYWYRQSLGQGLEFLIYFQGNSAPDKSGLPSDRFSAERTGGSVSTLTIQRTQQEDSAVYLCASALTDQETQYFGPGTRLLVL.

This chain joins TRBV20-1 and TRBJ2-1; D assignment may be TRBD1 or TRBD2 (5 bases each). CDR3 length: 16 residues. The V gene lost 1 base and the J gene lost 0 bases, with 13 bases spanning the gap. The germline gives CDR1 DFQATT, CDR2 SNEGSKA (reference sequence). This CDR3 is CSARGRGDFSYNEQFF. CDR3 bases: TGCAGTGCTAGAGGAAGGGGAGACTTCTCCTACAATGAGCAGTTCTTC.

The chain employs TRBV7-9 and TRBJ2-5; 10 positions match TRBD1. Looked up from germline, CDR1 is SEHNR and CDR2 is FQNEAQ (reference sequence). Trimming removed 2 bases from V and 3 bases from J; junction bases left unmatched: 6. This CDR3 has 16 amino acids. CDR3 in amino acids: CASSLSIGTGEETQYF. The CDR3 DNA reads TGTGCCAGCAGCTTATCCATCGGGACAGGGGAAGAGACCCAGTACTTC.

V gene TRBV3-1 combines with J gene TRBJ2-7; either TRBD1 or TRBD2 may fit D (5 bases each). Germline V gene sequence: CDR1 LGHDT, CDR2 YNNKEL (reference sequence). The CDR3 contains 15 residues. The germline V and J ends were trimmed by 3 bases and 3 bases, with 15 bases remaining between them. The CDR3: CASSHGTYSIYEQYF. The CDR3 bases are TGTGCCAGCAGCCATGGGACGTACTCCATCTACGAGCAGTACTTC.

CDR3 nucleotides: TGTGCCAGCAGTACTGGACTCCTCGGCTACACCTTC. Translated: CASSTGLLGYTF. The gene calls are TRBV11-2 and TRBJ1-2; D uncertain. V lost 6 bases to trimming and J lost 8 bases, with 13 bases between them. Looked up from germline, CDR1 is SGHAT and CDR2 is FQNNGV. This CDR3 spans 12 amino acids. Full variable domain (rest looked up from reference TRBV11-2 and TRBJ1-2): EAGVAQSPRYKIIEKRQSVAFWCNPISGHATLYWYQQILGQGPKLLIQFQNNGVVDDSQLPKDRFSAERLKGVDSTLKIQPAKLEDSAVYLCASSTGLLGYTFGSGTRLTVV.

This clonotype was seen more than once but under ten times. CDR3 region: CSARDPSNPGQGYEQYF. Here the CDR3 DNA reads TGCAGTGCTAGAGATCCCAGTAATCCGGGACAGGGCTACGAGCAGTACTTC. This chain links TRBV20-1 with TRBJ2-7; 9 bases agree with TRBD1. Losses at the gene ends were 0 bases for V and 3 bases for J; bases not matched to a gene: 12. Germline values: CDR1 DFQATT, CDR2 SNEGSKA (reference sequence). This CDR3 is 17 amino acids long.

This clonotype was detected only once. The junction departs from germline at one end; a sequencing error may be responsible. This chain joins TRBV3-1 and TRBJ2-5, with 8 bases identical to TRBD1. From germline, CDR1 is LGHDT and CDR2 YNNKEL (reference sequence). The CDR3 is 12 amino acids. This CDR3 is CASSQAGQGGNF. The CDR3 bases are TGTGCCAGCAGCCAAGCCGGACAGGGCGGGAACTTC.

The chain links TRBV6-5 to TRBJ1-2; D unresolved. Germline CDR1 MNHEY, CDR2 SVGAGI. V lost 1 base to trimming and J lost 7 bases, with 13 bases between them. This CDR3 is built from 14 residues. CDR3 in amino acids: CASSYFRVLTGYTF. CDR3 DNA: TGTGCCAGCAGTTACTTTAGGGTCTTGACTGGCTACACCTTC.

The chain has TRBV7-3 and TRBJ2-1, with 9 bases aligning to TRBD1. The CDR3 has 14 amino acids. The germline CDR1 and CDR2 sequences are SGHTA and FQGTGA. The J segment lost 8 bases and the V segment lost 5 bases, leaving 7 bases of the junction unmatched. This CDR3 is CASSPGQGWDEQFF. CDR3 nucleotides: TGTGCCAGCAGCCCTGGACAGGGGTGGGATGAGCAGTTCTTC.

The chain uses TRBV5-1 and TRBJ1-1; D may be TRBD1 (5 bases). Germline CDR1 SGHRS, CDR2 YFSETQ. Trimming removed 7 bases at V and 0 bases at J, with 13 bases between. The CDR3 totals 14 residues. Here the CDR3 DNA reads TGCGCCAGCTCCCGGGACGGAATGAACACTGAAGCTTTCTTT. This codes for CASSRDGMNTEAFF. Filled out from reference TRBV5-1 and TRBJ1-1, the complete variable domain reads KAGVTQTPRYLIKTRGQQVTLSCSPISGHRSVSWYQQTPGQGLQFLFEYFSETQRNKGNFPGRFSGRQFSNSRSEMNVSTLELGDSALYLCASSRDGMNTEAFFGQGTRLTVV.